The clone carrying this T cell receptor (beta chain) was found a few times. As yet, its antigen is unknown. This sample stems from a study of response to subunit inactivated influenza vaccine. Study conclusions and caveats: There was a suggestion from the authors that each seasonal influenza vaccination recruits few new T cells.

The CDR3 totals 13 residues. Per germline, CDR1 LGHDT and CDR2 YNNKEL (reference sequence). V was pared by 1 base and J by 5 bases, with 8 bases between. TCRdb recomputed calls from the RT-PCR reads with MiXCR, one row per CDR3 protein. This table has just under 550,000 distinct CDR3 sequences, under 25% appearing once. These data were also filed under a second study, of T cells expressing NK-cell markers. That investigation notes: The authors generated TCR beta cDNA through 5'RACE template switching with UMIs. Each of over 5 donors carried dominant NKG2C+ clonotypes accounting for about 1.0-7.0% of CD8+ T cells.

This clonotype was obtained from a man aged 45-65 years who received an inactivated influenza vaccine. V and J are TRBV3-1 and TRBJ1-2; D is unclear. The sequencing used CD4+ T cells sorted from PBMCs, collected about 12 days after vaccination. The CDR3 is CASSQASGYGYTF. CDR3 coding DNA: TGTGCCAGCAGCCAAGCTTCCGGGTATGGCTACACCTTC. The full variable domain, rest sourced from reference TRBV3-1 and TRBJ1-2, is DTAVSQTPKYLVTQMGNDKSIKCEQNLGHDTMYWYKQDSKKFLKIMFSYNNKELIINETVPNRFSPKSPDKAHLNLHINSLELGDSAVYFCASSQASGYGYTFGSGTRLTVV.